Listed below are T cell receptor beta chains from one sample, sequenced in a study of blood T cell repertoires in COVID-19. Sequenced by immunoSEQ multiplex PCR; TCRdb stores in-frame clones only, minus some. Of about 69,000 clones detected, roughly 80% appear once; the ten largest clones hold approximately 15%. The sequencing sample was made of peripheral blood. Receptors were obtained from a man between 60 and 75 years old with acute or convalescent COVID-19. CDR3s include the opening cysteine and the closing phenylalanine or tryptophan. Fields, in order: J gene, V gene, clone size, D gene, CDR3 protein, CDR3 DNA. The D gene is left open where the match is weak. Size is stated for part of the rows, as once, few or many counts, or as a class when the clone is expanded.

TRBJ2-1	TRBV5-4	NA	NA	CASSLAGAGTYNEQFF	TGTGCCAGCAGCTTGGCAGGGGCCGGGACCTACAATGAGCAGTTCTTC
TRBJ1-2	TRBV7-9	NA	TRBD1	CASSFAGGAGGYGYTF	TGTGCCAGCAGCTTCGCAGGGGGCGCAGGAGGGTATGGCTACACCTTC
TRBJ1-6	TRBV30	few	TRBD1	CAWKGQRDSPLHF	TGTGCCTGGAAGGGACAGAGAGATTCACCCCTCCACTTT
TRBJ1-6	TRBV7-9	NA	NA	CASSLGRGNSPLHF	TGTGCCAGCAGCTTAGGGAGAGGGAATTCACCCCTCCACTTT
TRBJ2-5	TRBV18	NA	TRBD1	CASSRSTGSQETQYF	TGTGCCAGCTCACGCTCGACAGGGTCCCAAGAGACCCAGTACTTC
TRBJ1-2	TRBV5-4	few	NA	CASSLLEGKAGYTF	TGTGCCAGCAGCTTGTTGGAGGGCAAAGCTGGCTACACCTTC
TRBJ1-5	TRBV11-2	NA	NA	CASSLDASGAQHF	TGTGCCAGCAGCTTAGACGCGTCCGGGGCCCAGCATTTT
TRBJ1-1	TRBV12-5	NA	NA	CASGYGQSTEAFF	TGTGCTAGTGGTTATGGACAGAGCACTGAAGCTTTCTTT
TRBJ2-3	TRBV9	NA	TRBD1	CASSAQGAYTDTQYF	TGTGCCAGCAGCGCTCAGGGGGCCTACACAGATACGCAGTATTTT
TRBJ2-5	TRBV19	NA	TRBD1	CASSIPDRGHFVQYF	TGTGCCAGTAGTATTCCGGACAGGGGACATTTCGTCCAGTACTTC
TRBJ1-2	TRBV5-6	NA	TRBD1	CASRGTVYYGYTF	TGTGCCAGCAGGGGGACAGTATACTATGGCTACACCTTC
TRBJ1-6	TRBV4-3	NA	NA	CASSQDREDYNSPLHF	TGCGCCAGCAGCCAAGACAGGGAGGACTATAATTCACCCCTCCACTTT
TRBJ1-4	TRBV6-2/TRBV6-3	NA	NA	CASSSFGQEDEKLFF	TGTGCCAGCAGTTCCTTTGGACAAGAGGATGAAAAACTGTTTTTT
TRBJ1-2	TRBV5-1	NA	TRBD1	CASSTEGDRGYRGYTF	TGCGCCAGCAGCACCGAGGGTGACAGGGGTTATAGGGGCTACACCTTC
TRBJ1-5	TRBV19	NA	NA	CASSMGEGQPQHF	TGTGCCAGTAGTATGGGGGAGGGGCAGCCCCAGCATTTT
TRBJ2-5	TRBV6-5	NA	TRBD2	CASSYSQTSVETQYF	TGTGCCAGCAGTTACTCCCAGACTAGCGTCGAGACCCAGTACTTC
TRBJ2-7	TRBV25-1	once	TRBD1	CASSAQGANEQYF	TGTGCCAGCAGTGCCCAGGGGGCCAACGAGCAGTACTTC
TRBJ2-7	TRBV4-3	NA	TRBD1	CASSQATATGNYEQYF	TGCGCCAGCAGCCAAGCCACCGCGACAGGGAACTACGAGCAGTACTTC
TRBJ2-6	TRBV11-2	NA	NA	CASSADSRSGANVLTF	TGTGCCAGCAGCGCGGACTCTCGCTCTGGGGCCAACGTCCTGACTTTC
TRBJ1-5	TRBV18	NA	TRBD1	CASSRSDRGGFSNQPQHF	TGTGCCAGCTCACGTTCAGACAGGGGAGGATTTAGCAATCAGCCCCAGCATTTT
TRBJ1-2	TRBV6-2/TRBV6-3	NA	NA	CASSQGHDYGYTF	TGTGCCAGCAGTCAGGGACATGACTATGGCTACACCTTC
TRBJ1-6	TRBV28	NA	TRBD1	CASRGGTGGSPLHF	TGTGCCAGCAGGGGGGGGACAGGGGGTTCACCCCTCCACTTT
TRBJ1-1	TRBV20-1	NA	NA	CSASSWGVNTEAFF	TGCAGTGCTAGTAGTTGGGGAGTGAACACTGAAGCTTTCTTT
TRBJ1-5	TRBV6-6	once	TRBD1	CAASRDRGRGNQPQHF	TGTGCCGCGTCCCGGGACAGGGGGCGAGGCAATCAGCCCCAGCATTTT
TRBJ2-7	TRBV24-1	NA	NA	CATRREAAQYF	TGTGCCACCAGGCGAGAAGCTGCTCAGTACTTC
TRBJ1-5	TRBV30	NA	NA	CAWKPKGDRNQPQHF	TGTGCCTGGAAGCCAAAAGGGGATCGCAATCAGCCCCAGCATTTT
TRBJ2-4	TRBV6-5	NA	NA	CASTQRGGASDIQYF	TGTGCCAGCACCCAAAGGGGGGGGGCATCGGACATTCAGTACTTC
TRBJ1-3	TRBV19	NA	TRBD1	CASTDRTGTGNTIYF	TGTGCCAGTACCGACCGGACAGGGACTGGAAACACCATATATTTT
TRBJ1-2	TRBV5-1	few	NA	CASSFGSYGYTF	TGCGCCAGCAGCTTTGGCAGCTATGGCTACACCTTC
TRBJ1-3	TRBV9	NA	NA	CASSADRTARSGNTIYF	TGTGCCAGCAGCGCCGACCGGACAGCCCGCTCTGGAAACACCATATATTTT
TRBJ1-5	TRBV20-1	medium-sized	NA	CSAGRDQPQHF	TGCAGTGCTGGTAGAGATCAGCCCCAGCATTTT
TRBJ1-2	TRBV7-2	NA	NA	CASSPFTTGAYGYTF	TGTGCCAGCAGCCCCTTTACGACAGGAGCCTATGGCTACACCTTC
TRBJ1-4	TRBV15	NA	TRBD1	CATSRDPGQGNEKLFF	TGTGCCACCAGCAGAGACCCGGGACAGGGTAATGAAAAACTGTTTTTT
TRBJ2-7	TRBV2	NA	TRBD1	CASNREGGEGYEQYF	TGTGCCAGCAATCGCGAAGGGGGCGAGGGCTACGAGCAGTACTTC
TRBJ1-6	TRBV18	NA	NA	CASSPGVRDIVDSPLHF	TGTGCCAGCTCACCAGGAGTTCGGGACATAGTTGATTCACCCCTCCACTTT
TRBJ1-4	TRBV2	NA	NA	CASSEPPSEKLFF	TGTGCCAGCAGTGAACCTCCGTCGGAAAAACTGTTTTTT
TRBJ2-3	TRBV6-4	NA	NA	CASRLQGGTDTQYF	TGTGCCAGCAGACTACAGGGAGGGACAGATACGCAGTATTTT
TRBJ1-6	TRBV4-3	NA	NA	CASSQGWGVDSPLHF	TGCGCCAGCAGCCAAGGCTGGGGAGTTGATTCACCCCTCCACTTT
TRBJ1-1	TRBV11-3	NA	NA	CASSFSSNTEAFF	TGTGCCAGCAGCTTTTCGTCGAACACTGAAGCTTTCTTT
TRBJ1-1	TRBV14	NA	TRBD1	CASKQGMYTEAFF	TGTGCCAGCAAACAGGGGATGTACACTGAAGCTTTCTTT
TRBJ1-4	TRBV2	NA	TRBD1	CASSELTGANEKLFF	TGTGCCAGCAGTGAATTGACAGGGGCTAATGAAAAACTGTTTTTT
TRBJ2-6	TRBV5-1	NA	NA	CASSPGVRSGANVLTF	TGCGCCAGCAGCCCCGGAGTTAGATCTGGGGCCAACGTCCTGACTTTC
TRBJ2-3	TRBV5-4	NA	TRBD2	CASSPGTSGVLVDTQYF	TGTGCCAGCAGCCCCGGGACTAGCGGGGTACTGGTAGATACGCAGTATTTT
TRBJ2-7	TRBV9	NA	NA	CASSAGGNEQYF	TGTGCCAGCAGCGCCGGGGGTAACGAGCAGTACTTC
TRBJ1-2	TRBV6-5	many	TRBD1	CASSYVRTGGTYGYTF	TGTGCCAGCAGTTACGTTCGGACAGGGGGAACATATGGCTACACCTTC
TRBJ1-6	TRBV7-9	few	NA	CASSLVSGYNSPLHF	TGTGCCAGCAGCTTAGTATCGGGTTATAATTCACCCCTCCACTTT
TRBJ2-5	TRBV2	NA	TRBD2	CASSPSGVETQYF	TGTGCCAGCAGTCCTAGCGGGGTTGAGACCCAGTACTTC
TRBJ1-1	TRBV3-1/TRBV3-2	NA	NA	CASSQISGGARAFF	TGTGCCAGCAGCCAAATTTCGGGCGGGGCAAGAGCTTTCTTT
TRBJ2-1	TRBV10-2	NA	TRBD1	CASGQGAGNEQFF	TGCGCCAGTGGACAGGGGGCTGGAAATGAGCAGTTCTTC